This TCR beta chain came from a study of post-analysis software for immune sequencing data. At the level of the study: The study covered relapsing-remitting, secondary progressive and progressive-relapsing courses of multiple sclerosis. Study-wide points: When compared against controls, multiple sclerosis patients showed significantly lower normalized Chao1 diversity. By F measure, strong co-clustering occurred among samples prepared in the same batch. In patients, TRBV5-6, TRBV5-1 and TRBV20-1 belonged to five TRBV segments found more frequently than in controls.

About this clonotype itself: What it binds is unknown.

The TCR beta cDNA libraries contained unique molecular identifiers. Some 500,000 cDNA molecules were recovered from an input of 1 to 10 million T cells. Each CDR3 protein is one row after TCRdb ran MiXCR on the PCR reads. Of roughly 410,000 distinct CDR3 sequences in the sample, around a third were seen once. V shed 1 base, J shed 3 bases, and the junction held 6 bases outside the gene matches. Germline V gene sequence: CDR1 SGHDT, CDR2 YYEEEE. This CDR3 region has 15 residues. The sequence came from a girl under 18 with multiple sclerosis. The sequencing sample was made of blood. The V and J genes are TRBV5-6 and TRBJ1-1; 7 positions match TRBD1. The CDR3 sequence: CASSLTGTDDTEAFF. CDR3 sequence (DNA): TGTGCCAGCAGCTTGACTGGGACAGACGACACTGAAGCTTTCTTT.